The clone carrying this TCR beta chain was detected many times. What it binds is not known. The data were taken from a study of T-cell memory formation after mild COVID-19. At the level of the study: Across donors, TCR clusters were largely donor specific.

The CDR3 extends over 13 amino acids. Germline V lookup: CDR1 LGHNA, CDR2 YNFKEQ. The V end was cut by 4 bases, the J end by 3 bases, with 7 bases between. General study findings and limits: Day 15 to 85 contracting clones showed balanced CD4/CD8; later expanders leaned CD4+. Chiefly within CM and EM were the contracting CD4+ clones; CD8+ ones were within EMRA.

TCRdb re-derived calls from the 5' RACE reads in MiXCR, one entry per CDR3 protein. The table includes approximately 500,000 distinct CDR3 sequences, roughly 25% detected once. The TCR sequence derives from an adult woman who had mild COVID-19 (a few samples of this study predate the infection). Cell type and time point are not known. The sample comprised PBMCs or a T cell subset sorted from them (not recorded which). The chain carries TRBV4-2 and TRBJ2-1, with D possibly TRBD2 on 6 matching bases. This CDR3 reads CASSRGLYNEQFF. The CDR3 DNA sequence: TGTGCCAGCAGCCGGGGACTCTACAATGAGCAGTTCTTC.